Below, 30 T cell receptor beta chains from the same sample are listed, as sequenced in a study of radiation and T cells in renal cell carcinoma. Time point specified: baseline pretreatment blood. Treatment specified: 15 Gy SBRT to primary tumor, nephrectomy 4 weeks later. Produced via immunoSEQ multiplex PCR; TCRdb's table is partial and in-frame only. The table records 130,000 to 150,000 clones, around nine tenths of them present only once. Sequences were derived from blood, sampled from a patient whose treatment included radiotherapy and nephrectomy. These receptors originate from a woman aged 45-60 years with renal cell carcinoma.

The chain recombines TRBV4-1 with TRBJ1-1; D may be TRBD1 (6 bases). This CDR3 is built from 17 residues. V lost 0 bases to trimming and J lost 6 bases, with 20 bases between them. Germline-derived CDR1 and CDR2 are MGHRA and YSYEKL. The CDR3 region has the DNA TGCGCCAGCAGCCAAGAAAAAAGGGGGACGCCGAGAGCTGAAGCTTTCTTT. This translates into CASSQEKRGTPRAEAFF.

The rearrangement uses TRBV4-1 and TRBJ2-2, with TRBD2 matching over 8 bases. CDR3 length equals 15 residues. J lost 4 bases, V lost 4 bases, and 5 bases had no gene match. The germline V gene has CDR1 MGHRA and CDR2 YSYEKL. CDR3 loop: CASSPTGGRTGELFF. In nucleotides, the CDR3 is TGCGCCAGCAGCCCGACGGGGGGGCGCACCGGGGAGCTGTTTTTT.

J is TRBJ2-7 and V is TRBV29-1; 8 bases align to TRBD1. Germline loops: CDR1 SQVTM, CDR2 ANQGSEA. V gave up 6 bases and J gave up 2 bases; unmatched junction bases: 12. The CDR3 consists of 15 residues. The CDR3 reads CSVELTGGRTYEQYF. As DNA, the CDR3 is TGCAGCGTGGAGCTAACAGGGGGAAGAACCTACGAGCAGTACTTC.

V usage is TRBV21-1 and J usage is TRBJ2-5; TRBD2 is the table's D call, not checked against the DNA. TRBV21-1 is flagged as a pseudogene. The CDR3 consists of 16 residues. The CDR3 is CASNLGFTSGGETQYF. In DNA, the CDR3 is TGTGCCAGCAATCTCGGTTTCACTAGCGGGGGGGAGACCCAGTACTTC.

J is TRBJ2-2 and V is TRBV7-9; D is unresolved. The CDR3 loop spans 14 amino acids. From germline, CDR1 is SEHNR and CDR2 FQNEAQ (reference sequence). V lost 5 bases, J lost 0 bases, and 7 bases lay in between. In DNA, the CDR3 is TGTGCCAGCAGCCCCCTACCGAACACCGGGGAGCTGTTTTTT. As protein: CASSPLPNTGELFF.

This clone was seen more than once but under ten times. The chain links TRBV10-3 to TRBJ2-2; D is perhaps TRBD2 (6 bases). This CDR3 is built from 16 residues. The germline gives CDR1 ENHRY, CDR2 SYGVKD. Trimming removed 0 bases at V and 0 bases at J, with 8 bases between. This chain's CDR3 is CAISESRDSNTGELFF. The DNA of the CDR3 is TGTGCCATCAGTGAGTCCCGGGACTCGAACACCGGGGAGCTGTTTTTT.

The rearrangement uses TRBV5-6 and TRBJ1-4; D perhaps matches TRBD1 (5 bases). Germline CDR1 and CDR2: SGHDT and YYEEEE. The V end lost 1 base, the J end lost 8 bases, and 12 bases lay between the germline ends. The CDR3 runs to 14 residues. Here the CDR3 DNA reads TGTGCCAGCAGCTTGTCGGGGGGAAGAGAAAAACTGTTTTTT. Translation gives CASSLSGGREKLFF.

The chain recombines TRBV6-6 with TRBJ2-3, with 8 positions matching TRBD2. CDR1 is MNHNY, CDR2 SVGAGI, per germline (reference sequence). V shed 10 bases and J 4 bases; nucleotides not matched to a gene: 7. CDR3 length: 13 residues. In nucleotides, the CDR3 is TGTGCCATTTCCCCGCGGGGGGCAGATACGCAGTATTTT. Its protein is CAISPRGADTQYF.

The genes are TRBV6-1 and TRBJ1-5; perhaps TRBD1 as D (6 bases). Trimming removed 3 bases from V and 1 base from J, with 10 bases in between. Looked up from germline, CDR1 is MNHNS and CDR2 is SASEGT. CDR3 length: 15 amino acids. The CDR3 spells CASSDEGGSNQPQHF. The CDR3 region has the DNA TGTGCCAGCAGTGATGAGGGGGGAAGCAATCAGCCCCAGCATTTT.

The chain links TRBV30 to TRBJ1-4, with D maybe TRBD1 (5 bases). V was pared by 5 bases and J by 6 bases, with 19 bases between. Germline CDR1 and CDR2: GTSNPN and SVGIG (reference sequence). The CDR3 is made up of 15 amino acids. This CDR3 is CAWGGIDSSYEKLFF. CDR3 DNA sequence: TGTGCCTGGGGGGGTATCGACAGCTCTTATGAAAAACTGTTTTTT.

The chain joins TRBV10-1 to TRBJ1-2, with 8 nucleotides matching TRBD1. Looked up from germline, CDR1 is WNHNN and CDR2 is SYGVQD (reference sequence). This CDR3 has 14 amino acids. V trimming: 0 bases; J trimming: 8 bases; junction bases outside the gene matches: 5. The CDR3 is CASSESRQGMGYTF. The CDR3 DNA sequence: TGCGCCAGCAGTGAGTCGAGACAGGGGATGGGCTACACCTTC.

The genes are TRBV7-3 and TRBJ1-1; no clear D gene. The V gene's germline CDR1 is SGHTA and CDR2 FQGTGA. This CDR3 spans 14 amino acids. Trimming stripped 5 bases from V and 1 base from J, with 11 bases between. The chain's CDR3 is CASSLGPSNTEAFF. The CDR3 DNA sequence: TGTGCCAGCAGCCTCGGACCGTCGAACACTGAAGCTTTCTTT.

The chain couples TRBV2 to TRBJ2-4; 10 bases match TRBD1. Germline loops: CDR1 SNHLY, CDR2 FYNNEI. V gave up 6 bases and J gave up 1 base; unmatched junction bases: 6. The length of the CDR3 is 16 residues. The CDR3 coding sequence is TGTGCCAGCAGGCTCGACAGGGGGCATGCCAAAAACATTCAGTACTTC. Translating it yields CASRLDRGHAKNIQYF.

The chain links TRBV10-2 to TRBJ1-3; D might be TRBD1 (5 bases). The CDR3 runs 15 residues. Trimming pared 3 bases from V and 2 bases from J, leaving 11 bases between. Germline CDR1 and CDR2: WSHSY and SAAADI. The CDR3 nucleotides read TGCGCCAGCAGTGACCCGGGGACCACTGGAAACACCATATATTTT. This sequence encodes CASSDPGTTGNTIYF.

In nucleotides, the CDR3 is TGTGCCAGTAGTATCGAAGGGGGAACGTCTGGAAACACCATATATTTT. Amino acid sequence: CASSIEGGTSGNTIYF. The chain recombines TRBV19 with TRBJ1-3, with D possibly being TRBD1 (6 bases). V was pared by 3 bases and J by 1 base, with 13 bases between. Germline V gene data show CDR1 as LNHDA and CDR2 as SQIVND (reference sequence). This CDR3 is built from 16 residues. The whole variable domain, filled in from reference TRBV19 and TRBJ1-3, reads DGGITQSPKYLFRKEGQNVTLSCEQNLNHDAMYWYRQDPGQGLRLIYYSQIVNDFQKGDIAEGYSVSREKKESFPLTVTSAQKNPTAFYLCASSIEGGTSGNTIYFGEGSWLTVV.

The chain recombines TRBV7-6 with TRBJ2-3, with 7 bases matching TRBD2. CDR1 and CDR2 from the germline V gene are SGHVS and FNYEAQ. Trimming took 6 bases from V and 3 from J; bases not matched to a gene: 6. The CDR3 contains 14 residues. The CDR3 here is CASRVGLQTDTQYF. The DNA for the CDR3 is TGTGCCAGCAGAGTGGGACTACAAACAGATACGCAGTATTTT. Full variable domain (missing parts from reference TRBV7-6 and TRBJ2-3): GAGVSQSPRYKVTKRGQDVALRCDPISGHVSLYWYRQALGQGPEFLTYFNYEAQQDKSGLPNDRFSAERPEGSISTLTIQRTEQRDSAMYRCASRVGLQTDTQYFGPGTRLTVL.

The CDR3 region is CASSLGQSMNTEAFF. The CDR3 bases are TGCGCCAGCAGCTTGGGACAGTCCATGAACACTGAAGCTTTCTTT. The chain is built from TRBV5-1 and TRBJ1-1, with TRBD1 as a possible D gene (5 bases). Trimming stripped 0 bases from V and 0 bases from J, with 9 bases between. This CDR3 has 15 amino acids. Germline CDR1 reads SGHRS; CDR2 reads YFSETQ.

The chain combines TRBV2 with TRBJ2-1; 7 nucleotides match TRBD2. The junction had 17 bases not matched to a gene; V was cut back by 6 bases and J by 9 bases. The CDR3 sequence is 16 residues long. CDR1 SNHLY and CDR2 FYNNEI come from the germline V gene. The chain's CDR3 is CASSDTGLPSWGEQFF. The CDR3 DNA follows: TGTGCCAGCAGCGATACGGGACTACCCTCCTGGGGTGAGCAGTTCTTC.

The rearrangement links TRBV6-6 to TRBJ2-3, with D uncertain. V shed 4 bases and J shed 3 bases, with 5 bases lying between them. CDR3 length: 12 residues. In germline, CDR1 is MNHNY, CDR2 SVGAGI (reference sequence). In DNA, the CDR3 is TGTGCCAGCAGTTCAGGAACAGATACGCAGTATTTT. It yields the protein CASSSGTDTQYF.

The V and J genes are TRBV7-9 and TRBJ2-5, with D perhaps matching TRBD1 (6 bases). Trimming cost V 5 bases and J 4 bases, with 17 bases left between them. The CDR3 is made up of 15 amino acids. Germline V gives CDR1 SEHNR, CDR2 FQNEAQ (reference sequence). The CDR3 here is CASSPRVGARETQYF. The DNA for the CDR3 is TGTGCCAGCAGCCCTCGTGTGGGGGCCAGAGAGACCCAGTACTTC.

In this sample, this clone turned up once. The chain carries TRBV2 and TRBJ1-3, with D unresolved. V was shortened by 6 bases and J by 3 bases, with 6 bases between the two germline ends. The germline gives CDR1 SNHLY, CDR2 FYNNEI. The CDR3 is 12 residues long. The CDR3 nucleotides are TGTGCCAGCAGGGCCGGTGGAAACACCATATATTTT. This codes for CASRAGGNTIYF.

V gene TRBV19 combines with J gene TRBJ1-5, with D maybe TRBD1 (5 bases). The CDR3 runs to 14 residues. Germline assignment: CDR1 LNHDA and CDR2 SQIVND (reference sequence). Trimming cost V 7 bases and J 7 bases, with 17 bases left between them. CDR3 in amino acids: CASNERGGAQPQHF. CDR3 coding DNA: TGTGCCAGTAACGAAAGGGGCGGAGCCCAGCCCCAGCATTTT.

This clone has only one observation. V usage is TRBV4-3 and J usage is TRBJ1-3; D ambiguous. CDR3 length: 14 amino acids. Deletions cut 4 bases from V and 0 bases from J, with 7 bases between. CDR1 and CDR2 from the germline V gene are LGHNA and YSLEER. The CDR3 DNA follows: TGCGCCAGCAGCCCCGATTTCTCTGGAAACACCATATATTTT. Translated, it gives CASSPDFSGNTIYF.

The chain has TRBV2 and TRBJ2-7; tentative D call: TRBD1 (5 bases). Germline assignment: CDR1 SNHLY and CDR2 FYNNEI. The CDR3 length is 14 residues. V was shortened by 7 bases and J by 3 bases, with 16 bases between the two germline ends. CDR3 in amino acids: CASKEQDIFYEQYF. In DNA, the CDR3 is TGTGCCAGCAAAGAACAGGACATCTTCTACGAGCAGTACTTC. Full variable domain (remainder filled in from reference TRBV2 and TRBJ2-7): EPEVTQTPSHQVTQMGQEVILRCVPISNHLYFYWYRQILGQKVEFLVSFYNNEISEKSEIFDDQFSVERPDGSNFTLKIRSTKLEDSAMYFCASKEQDIFYEQYFGPGTRLTVT.

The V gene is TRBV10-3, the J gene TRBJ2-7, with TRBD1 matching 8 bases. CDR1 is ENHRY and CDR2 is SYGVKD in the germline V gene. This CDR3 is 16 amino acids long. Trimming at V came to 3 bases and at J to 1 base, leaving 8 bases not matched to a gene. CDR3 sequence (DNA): TGTGCCATCAGTGACGCGGACAGGGATTTTTCCTACGAGCAGTACTTC. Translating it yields CAISDADRDFSYEQYF.

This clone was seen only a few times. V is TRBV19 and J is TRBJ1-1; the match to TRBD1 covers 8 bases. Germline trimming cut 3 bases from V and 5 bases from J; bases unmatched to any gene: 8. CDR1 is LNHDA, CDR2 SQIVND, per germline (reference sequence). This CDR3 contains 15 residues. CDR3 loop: CASSIVETGATEAFF. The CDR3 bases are TGTGCCAGTAGTATTGTGGAGACAGGGGCTACTGAAGCTTTCTTT.

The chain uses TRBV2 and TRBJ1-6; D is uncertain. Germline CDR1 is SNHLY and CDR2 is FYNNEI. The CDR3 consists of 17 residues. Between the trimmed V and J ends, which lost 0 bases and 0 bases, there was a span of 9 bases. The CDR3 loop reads CASSEARSSSYNSPLHF. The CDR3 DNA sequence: TGTGCCAGCAGTGAAGCTAGGTCGAGCTCCTATAATTCACCCCTCCACTTT.

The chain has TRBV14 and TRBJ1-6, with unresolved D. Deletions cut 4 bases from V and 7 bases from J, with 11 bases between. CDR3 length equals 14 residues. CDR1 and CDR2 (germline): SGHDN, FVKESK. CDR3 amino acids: CASSPRLGNSPLHF. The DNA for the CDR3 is TGTGCCAGCAGCCCCCGATTGGGAAATTCACCCCTCCACTTT.

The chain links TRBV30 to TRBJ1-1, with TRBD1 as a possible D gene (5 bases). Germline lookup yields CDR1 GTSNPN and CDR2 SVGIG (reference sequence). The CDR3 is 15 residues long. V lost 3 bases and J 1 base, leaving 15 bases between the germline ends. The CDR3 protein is CAWRGWAGRNTEAFF. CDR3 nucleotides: TGTGCCTGGAGAGGTTGGGCAGGGAGGAACACTGAAGCTTTCTTT.

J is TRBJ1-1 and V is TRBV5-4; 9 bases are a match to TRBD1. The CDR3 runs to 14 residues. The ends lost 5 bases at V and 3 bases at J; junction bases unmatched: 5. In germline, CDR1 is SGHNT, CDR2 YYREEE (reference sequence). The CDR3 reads CASSPDRGYTEAFF. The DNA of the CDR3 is TGTGCCAGCAGTCCGGACAGGGGATACACTGAAGCTTTCTTT. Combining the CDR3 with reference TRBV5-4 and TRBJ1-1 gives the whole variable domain ETGVTQSPTHLIKTRGQQVTLRCSSQSGHNTVSWYQQALGQGPQFIFQYYREEENGRGNFPPRFSGLQFPNYSSELNVNALELDDSALYLCASSPDRGYTEAFFGQGTRLTVV.